A selection of T cell receptor beta chains follows, all from one sample in a study of blood T cell repertoires in COVID-19. TCRdb's copy holds only in-frame clones and misses some; the assay was immunoSEQ multiplex PCR. The sample shows fewer than 350,000 clones, over 75% of them seen only once. Sequencing used peripheral blood. These receptors all stem from a woman under 40 with COVID-19, enrolled during active disease. CDR3s include the opening cysteine and the closing phenylalanine or tryptophan. Each record gives: CDR3 DNA, CDR3 protein, D gene, J gene, V gene, clone size. A D gene is named only where the DNA matches it firmly. The listing skips clone size in some rows; elsewhere it reads once, few, many or a size class.

DNA: TGTGCCACCATTAGGGGACAGGGGAGGAATTCACCCCTCCACTTT; CDR3: CATIRGQGRNSPLHF; D: TRBD1; J: TRBJ1-6; V: TRBV28; size: -
DNA: TGTGCCACCAGCAGAGATAGAGAACTAGCGGGAGAGACCCAGTACTTC; CDR3: CATSRDRELAGETQYF; D: TRBD2; J: TRBJ2-5; V: TRBV15; size: -
DNA: TGTGCCAGCAGCCCGAGGGGGGGTTTCAATCAGCCCCAGCATTTT; CDR3: CASSPRGGFNQPQHF; D: -; J: TRBJ1-5; V: TRBV9; size: once
DNA: TGCAGCGTTTCCGACACCGGGGGCAAAAACATTCAGTACTTC; CDR3: CSVSDTGGKNIQYF; D: -; J: TRBJ2-4; V: TRBV29-1; size: -
DNA: TGCGCCAGCAGCTCAGGGACTAGCGACTACGAGCAGTACTTC; CDR3: CASSSGTSDYEQYF; D: TRBD2; J: TRBJ2-7; V: TRBV5-1; size: -
DNA: TGTGCCAGCAGCTTAATCAAGCGGGGTTCCTACGAGCAGTACTTC; CDR3: CASSLIKRGSYEQYF; D: TRBD2; J: TRBJ2-7; V: TRBV7-2; size: -
DNA: TGTGCCAGCGAGGGGACTAGCGGGAGGGCCAGGTACGAGCAGTACTTC; CDR3: CASEGTSGRARYEQYF; D: TRBD2; J: TRBJ2-7; V: TRBV6-6; size: -
DNA: TGTGCCAGCAGCTCACAGGGGGGGAGTCTCATCGAGCAGTTCTTC; CDR3: CASSSQGGSLIEQFF; D: -; J: TRBJ2-1; V: TRBV7-9; size: -
DNA: TGTGCCTGGAGTGTATGGCGCGGGACCAATGAGCAGTTCTTC; CDR3: CAWSVWRGTNEQFF; D: -; J: TRBJ2-1; V: TRBV30; size: -
DNA: TGCGCCAGCAGCCAAGCGGGGAACTATGGCTACACCTTC; CDR3: CASSQAGNYGYTF; D: -; J: TRBJ1-2; V: TRBV4-3; size: -
DNA: TGTGCCTGGACGCAGGGGGCTTACACCATATATTTT; CDR3: CAWTQGAYTIYF; D: TRBD1; J: TRBJ1-3; V: TRBV30; size: -
DNA: TGTGCCAGCGCCTCTCCGGGCTCCTACAATGAGCAGTTCTTC; CDR3: CASASPGSYNEQFF; D: -; J: TRBJ2-1; V: TRBV6-6; size: -
DNA: TGTGCCAGCAGCCCGGACAGGGGGATTGAAGCTTTCTTT; CDR3: CASSPDRGIEAFF; D: TRBD1; J: TRBJ1-1; V: TRBV7-9; size: -
DNA: TGTGCCAGCAGCGTAGGGACAGGGGGCTTCGGCTATGGCTACACCTTC; CDR3: CASSVGTGGFGYGYTF; D: TRBD1; J: TRBJ1-2; V: TRBV9; size: -
DNA: TGTGCCAGCAGTGGGGGACTAGGAGAGACCCAGTACTTC; CDR3: CASSGGLGETQYF; D: TRBD2; J: TRBJ2-5; V: TRBV2; size: -
DNA: TGTGCCAGCAGTACTACGTCGTCTGGGACCCAGTACTTC; CDR3: CASSTTSSGTQYF; D: -; J: TRBJ2-5; V: TRBV12-3/TRBV12-4; size: -
DNA: TGTGCCATCAGTGATCCCAAGGGGGGCACAGATACGCAGTATTTT; CDR3: CAISDPKGGTDTQYF; D: -; J: TRBJ2-3; V: TRBV10-3; size: -
DNA: TGTGCCAGCAGCCAAACAGGGGCTAAGCGGGAGGGCCGTAATACGCAGTATTTT; CDR3: CASSQTGAKREGRNTQYF; D: TRBD2; J: TRBJ2-3; V: TRBV28; size: -
DNA: TGCGCCAGCAGCCAAGAGGCAGGCAGTACTCCCTACGAGCAGTACTTC; CDR3: CASSQEAGSTPYEQYF; D: -; J: TRBJ2-7; V: TRBV4-1; size: -
DNA: TGCGCCAGCAGCTTCTCAGGAGCGCGGGGCACCGGGGAGCTGTTTTTT; CDR3: CASSFSGARGTGELFF; D: -; J: TRBJ2-2; V: TRBV5-1; size: few
DNA: TGTGCCAGTAGTATCGGGGTCCCGAACACCGGGGAGCTGTTTTTT; CDR3: CASSIGVPNTGELFF; D: -; J: TRBJ2-2; V: TRBV19; size: -
DNA: TGTGCCAGCAGCTCAGTAGCCACGGGATATAACTACAATGAGCAGTTCTTC; CDR3: CASSSVATGYNYNEQFF; D: -; J: TRBJ2-1; V: TRBV7-3; size: -
DNA: TGTGCCAGCAGCTTGGCGGGTTCAGGGTTAGACGAGCAGTACTTC; CDR3: CASSLAGSGLDEQYF; D: -; J: TRBJ2-7; V: TRBV5-7; size: -
DNA: TGTGCCAGCAGCTTTGGGACAGGGGCCTACGAGCAGTACTTC; CDR3: CASSFGTGAYEQYF; D: TRBD1; J: TRBJ2-7; V: TRBV7-2; size: -
DNA: TGTGCCAGCAGTCCACAGATACTTAATGAAAAACTGTTTTTT; CDR3: CASSPQILNEKLFF; D: -; J: TRBJ1-4; V: TRBV27; size: -
DNA: TGTGCCAGCAGCCTAAATCGGGACATATCTGGAAACACCATATATTTT; CDR3: CASSLNRDISGNTIYF; D: -; J: TRBJ1-3; V: TRBV2; size: -
DNA: TGTGCCAGCAGCACATATAGCAATCAGCCCCAGCATTTT; CDR3: CASSTYSNQPQHF; D: -; J: TRBJ1-5; V: TRBV12-3/TRBV12-4; size: -
DNA: TGTGCCTGGAGGGGGGCGGCCGAGCTACATGGCTACACCTTC; CDR3: CAWRGAAELHGYTF; D: -; J: TRBJ1-2; V: TRBV30; size: -
DNA: TGTGCCAGCAATCCCGTGTGGTCAGGGAACACTGAAGCTTTCTTT; CDR3: CASNPVWSGNTEAFF; D: -; J: TRBJ1-1; V: TRBV6-5; size: -
DNA: TGTGCCAGCTCACCTGCGTCGACGGGATCCATCACCGGGGAGCTGTTTTTT; CDR3: CASSPASTGSITGELFF; D: -; J: TRBJ2-2; V: TRBV18; size: -
DNA: TGTGCCAGCAGCCCGAGCCCGAACACCGGGGAGCTGTTTTTT; CDR3: CASSPSPNTGELFF; D: -; J: TRBJ2-2; V: TRBV11-3; size: -
DNA: TGTGCCAGCAGCTTTCCGGGACAATACAATGAGCAGTTCTTC; CDR3: CASSFPGQYNEQFF; D: -; J: TRBJ2-1; V: TRBV5-4; size: -
DNA: TGTGCCAGCAGTTTAGTCAGGGGTCAGCCCCAGCATTTT; CDR3: CASSLVRGQPQHF; D: -; J: TRBJ1-5; V: TRBV12-3/TRBV12-4; size: -
DNA: TGTGCCAGCAGCTTACAGGGGGGGCCCACAGATACGCAGTATTTT; CDR3: CASSLQGGPTDTQYF; D: -; J: TRBJ2-3; V: TRBV5-6; size: -
DNA: TGTGCCAGCACCTCTAGTGCCAGGGTCACTGGGGCCAACGTCCTGACTTTC; CDR3: CASTSSARVTGANVLTF; D: -; J: TRBJ2-6; V: TRBV9; size: -
DNA: TGTGCCAGCAGCTTGAGCGACTCCTACGAGCAGTACTTC; CDR3: CASSLSDSYEQYF; D: -; J: TRBJ2-7; V: TRBV7-9; size: -
DNA: TGTGCCAGCAGTGCCGACAGGGGGCAGGGCGAGCAGTACTTC; CDR3: CASSADRGQGEQYF; D: TRBD1; J: TRBJ2-7; V: TRBV27; size: -
DNA: TGTGCCAGCAGCCCCGGGACAGGGTTGATCACTGAAGCTTTCTTT; CDR3: CASSPGTGLITEAFF; D: TRBD1; J: TRBJ1-1; V: TRBV5-6; size: -
DNA: TGCGCCAGCAGGGGGAGCTCCTACAATGAGCAGTTCTTC; CDR3: CASRGSSYNEQFF; D: -; J: TRBJ2-1; V: TRBV5-1; size: -
DNA: TGTGCCAGCAGCCAAAGACTAGCGGAAGAGACCCAGTACTTC; CDR3: CASSQRLAEETQYF; D: TRBD2; J: TRBJ2-5; V: TRBV3-1/TRBV3-2; size: -
DNA: TGCGCCAGTAGGGACGGGAGCTCTGGGGCCAACGTCCTGACTTTC; CDR3: CASRDGSSGANVLTF; D: -; J: TRBJ2-6; V: TRBV10-2; size: -
DNA: TGTGCCACCAGCAGAGACCCGCTAGCGGGCGGGGAGCAGTACTTC; CDR3: CATSRDPLAGGEQYF; D: TRBD2; J: TRBJ2-7; V: TRBV15; size: -
DNA: TGCGCCAGCAGCTTGGGAGAGGGAAACACCATATATTTT; CDR3: CASSLGEGNTIYF; D: -; J: TRBJ1-3; V: TRBV5-1; size: once
DNA: TGTGCCAGCAGCCTGGGAGGAGGGTGGGAGCAGTACTTC; CDR3: CASSLGGGWEQYF; D: -; J: TRBJ2-7; V: TRBV5-6; size: -
DNA: TGCGCCAGCAGCCAAGGCCACTCTTACGAGCAGTACTTC; CDR3: CASSQGHSYEQYF; D: -; J: TRBJ2-7; V: TRBV4-3; size: -
DNA: TGTGCCAGCGGAGGCGGGAGGGTTACCTACGAGCAGTACTTC; CDR3: CASGGGRVTYEQYF; D: TRBD2; J: TRBJ2-7; V: TRBV6-5; size: -
DNA: TGTGCCAGCAAGATGAGGGGGGGTGTGTACGAGCAGTACTTC; CDR3: CASKMRGGVYEQYF; D: -; J: TRBJ2-7; V: TRBV5-6; size: -
DNA: TGTGCCAGCAGTAGGGACAGAGTGTCCTACGAGCAGTACTTC; CDR3: CASSRDRVSYEQYF; D: TRBD1; J: TRBJ2-7; V: TRBV25-1; size: few
DNA: TGCAGTGCTAGTGACAGGGGGCCCCCCTTAGGCAATCAGCCCCAGCATTTT; CDR3: CSASDRGPPLGNQPQHF; D: TRBD1; J: TRBJ1-5; V: TRBV20-1; size: -
DNA: TGTGCCTGGAGGACCGGAACAGGGGGCGATGGCTACACCTTC; CDR3: CAWRTGTGGDGYTF; D: TRBD1; J: TRBJ1-2; V: TRBV30; size: -